This entry concerns a single TCR beta chain. Which cohort a participant joined came from the clinical history participants gave. Cohort 3 recovered donors had two negative PCRs, clearance, or symptom resolution. Authors' data handling: Amplification of reference gene primers provided the estimated nucleated cell counts. The table came from immunoSEQ multiplex PCR; TCRdb's copy has only in-frame clones and leaves some out. The V and J calls and the clone size are those of that table, but D and trimming were determined from the DNA. The sample lists a few hundred thousand clones; around nine tenths were seen once. The record originates from a study of blood T cell repertoires in COVID-19. At the level of the study: PBMCs, B-cell-depleted T cells, or T cells were the source of the cDNA or gDNA that made up the material.

Sequenced: PBMCs or T cells enriched from blood (not recorded which). This TCR came from a woman aged 30 to 39 who had recovered from COVID-19.

The CDR3: CASSLLAGQGRDTQYF. Here the CDR3 DNA reads TGTGCCAGCAGCTTACTAGCGGGACAGGGCCGAGATACGCAGTATTTT. This rearrangement joins TRBV5-4 to TRBJ2-3; D is possibly TRBD2 (10 bases). The CDR3 covers 16 residues. V was pared by 2 bases and J by 5 bases, with 18 bases between. The germline V gene encodes CDR1 SGHNT and CDR2 YYREEE (reference sequence). The full variable domain, with the rest looked up from reference TRBV5-4 and TRBJ2-3, is ETGVTQSPTHLIKTRGQQVTLRCSSQSGHNTVSWYQQALGQGPQFIFQYYREEENGRGNFPPRFSGLQFPNYSSELNVNALELDDSALYLCASSLLAGQGRDTQYFGPGTRLTVL.